A selection of T cell receptor beta chains follows, all from one sample in a study of OX40 agonist ivuxolimab in advanced cancers. Produced via immunoSEQ multiplex PCR; TCRdb's table is partial and in-frame only. The sample carries approximately 22,000 clones, 83% recorded once. The sequencing here drew on CD4+ or CD8+ T cells sorted from blood, taken in a trial of the OX40 agonist ivuxolimab. The receptors shown here come from an adult with an advanced solid tumor such as melanoma, head and neck, liver or kidney cancer. CDR3s include the opening cysteine and the closing phenylalanine or tryptophan. A D gene is named only where the DNA matches it firmly. The size of a clone is reported for some rows only, either as once, few or many, or as a class for expanded clones.

clone_size	v_call	j_call	d_call	cdr3_nt	cdr3_aa
.	TRBV15	TRBJ1-5	TRBD1	TGTGCCACCAGCCCCCATTCCCTTAGGGCAGGGGGGTTCCGGAGCAATCAGCCCCAGCATTTT	CATSPHSLRAGGFRSNQPQHF
.	TRBV5-6	TRBJ2-5	TRBD1	TGTGCCAGCAGCTTGGACAGGGGTGAGACCCAGTACTTC	CASSLDRGETQYF
few	TRBV30	TRBJ1-5	.	TGTGCCTGGAACTCCATGACCAATCAGCCCCAGCATTTT	CAWNSMTNQPQHF
.	TRBV10-2	TRBJ1-3	.	TGCGCCAGCAGTGACACCTTTGGGGCTGGAAACACCATATATTTT	CASSDTFGAGNTIYF
.	TRBV2	TRBJ2-7	TRBD2	TGTGCCAGCAGTGAAGTTTGGGCTAGCGGCCCACCTGGGGAGTACTTC	CASSEVWASGPPGEYF
.	TRBV7-6	TRBJ2-5	TRBD1	TGTGCCAGCAGCGCTAAACCAGGGGGCAGGGAGACCCAGTACTTC	CASSAKPGGRETQYF
.	TRBV11-1	TRBJ2-7	.	TGTGCCAGCAGCTTGTTGGCAGGGTACGAGCAGTACTTC	CASSLLAGYEQYF
.	TRBV19	TRBJ1-5	.	TGTGCCAGTAGTATCGGGTGGCAGCCCCAGCATTTT	CASSIGWQPQHF
.	TRBV27	TRBJ2-1	.	TGTGCCAGCAGTCCGGGACCGCCGAGGGGAACGGGGGCCTACAATGAGCAGTTCTTC	CASSPGPPRGTGAYNEQFF
.	TRBV5-1	TRBJ1-2	.	TGCGCCAGCAAGTCCCCGGGCAGGACTAACTATGGCTACACCTTC	CASKSPGRTNYGYTF
.	TRBV28	TRBJ2-1	TRBD1	TGTGCCAGCAGTTTCTCAGGACAGGAAAATTACAATGAGCAGTTCTTC	CASSFSGQENYNEQFF
.	TRBV5-4	TRBJ2-6	.	TGTGCCAGCAGCTTGGTACTCACCGGGGCCAACGTCCTGACTTTC	CASSLVLTGANVLTF
.	TRBV10-3	TRBJ2-2	TRBD2	TGTGCCATCAGTGCGGTAGTTGGGATAGCGGGAGTGGCCGGGGAGCTGTTTTTT	CAISAVVGIAGVAGELFF
.	TRBV7-3	TRBJ2-3	TRBD2	TGTGCCAGCAGCTTAAAGCCTAGCGGCCAAGGCGGTACAGATACGCAGTATTTT	CASSLKPSGQGGTDTQYF
few	TRBV7-9	TRBJ1-1	.	TGTGCCAGCAGTTCCACCCGGGACGGACCGAACACTGAAGCTTTCTTT	CASSSTRDGPNTEAFF
few	TRBV7-9	TRBJ2-1	TRBD2	TGTGCCAGCAGCTTAGGATCTCGGGGGGCCTACAATGAGCAGTTCTTC	CASSLGSRGAYNEQFF
.	TRBV5-5	TRBJ1-4	.	TGTGCCAGCAGCCAGACGGCAGGGAGGGAAAAACTGTTTTTT	CASSQTAGREKLFF
.	TRBV5-1	TRBJ1-1	.	TGCGCCAGCAGCTTCGGAGGATTGGGGGGCACTGAAGCTTTCTTT	CASSFGGLGGTEAFF
few	TRBV7-2	TRBJ2-7	TRBD2	TGTGCCAGCAGCTGGGCCGGGCGCGGGAGGGCATTCAGAAACGAGCAGTACTTC	CASSWAGRGRAFRNEQYF
.	TRBV27	TRBJ2-1	TRBD1	TGTGCCAGCAAGAAATGGACAGGGGGTCGCAATGAGCAGTTCTTC	CASKKWTGGRNEQFF
medium-sized	TRBV4-2	TRBJ2-1	TRBD2	TGTGCCAGCAGCCCCCTCAGCGGGAGGAAAAACAATGAGCAGTTCTTC	CASSPLSGRKNNEQFF
once	TRBV11-2	TRBJ2-5	.	TGTGCCAGCAGTCCAGGACAGCAAGAGACCCAGTACTTC	CASSPGQQETQYF
.	TRBV19	TRBJ2-2	.	TGTGCAACGAAAGGGGGCACCGGGGAGCTGTTTTTT	CATKGGTGELFF
.	TRBV4-1	TRBJ2-7	.	TGCGCCAGCAGCCTCAGAGGCAGGGCCCACGAGCAGTACTTC	CASSLRGRAHEQYF
.	TRBV27	TRBJ1-4	.	TGTGCCAGCAGTTTATCAGGGGGTGAAAAACTGTTTTTT	CASSLSGGEKLFF
.	TRBV15	TRBJ2-5	.	TGTGCCACCAGCAGAGGAGGAGGTCAAGAGACCCAGTACTTC	CATSRGGGQETQYF
.	TRBV29-1	TRBJ1-1	.	TGCAGCGTCCCCCCAAAACCCCTCTTGGCAGGACCCTTGAACACTGAAGCTTTCTTT	CSVPPKPLLAGPLNTEAFF
.	TRBV28	TRBJ2-7	.	TGTGCCAGCAACCTCGGGCCCTACGAGCAGTACTTC	CASNLGPYEQYF
hyperexpanded	TRBV27	TRBJ1-2	TRBD1	TGTGCCAGCAGTTTGGAGGGGGCGCCTTATGGCTACACCTTC	CASSLEGAPYGYTF
.	TRBV11-3	TRBJ2-1	.	TGTGCCAGCAGCTTAGTAGGGGGGTTGGGCAATGAGCAGTTCTTC	CASSLVGGLGNEQFF
once	TRBV5-1	TRBJ1-1	TRBD1	TGCGCCAGCAGCTTGGTAGGGGGCTCTGAAGCTTTCTTT	CASSLVGGSEAFF
.	TRBV29-1	TRBJ2-7	TRBD1	TGCAGCGTCCAACCGGGACAGAACGAGCAGTACTTC	CSVQPGQNEQYF
.	TRBV19	TRBJ1-2	.	TGTGCCAGTAGTATTCTCTCAGACGGAGACACCTATGGCTACACCTTC	CASSILSDGDTYGYTF
.	TRBV18	TRBJ2-5	.	TGTGCCAGCTCACCGGTAGAAGAGACCCAGTACTTC	CASSPVEETQYF
.	TRBV7-8	TRBJ2-5	.	TGTGCCAGCAGCACTTGGACAGATCAAGAGACCCAGTACTTC	CASSTWTDQETQYF
few	TRBV7-9	TRBJ1-1	.	TGTGCCAGCAGCTCCCCCTTAGGGGTAGGCACTGAAGCTTTCTTT	CASSSPLGVGTEAFF
.	TRBV5-1	TRBJ2-7	.	TGCGCCAGCAGCTTTCTGGATACCCGGACCCGAGGGAGCGAGCAGTACTTC	CASSFLDTRTRGSEQYF
.	TRBV2	TRBJ2-7	TRBD2	TGTGCCAGCAGTGGGATCCGACTAGCGGGGGGTGACGAGCAGTACTTC	CASSGIRLAGGDEQYF
.	TRBV27	TRBJ1-2	.	TGTGCCAGCAGTTTACGGCCACACTATGGCTACACCTTC	CASSLRPHYGYTF
.	TRBV7-9	TRBJ2-3	TRBD2	TGTGCCAGCAGCGACGGGACAGGGCGAATTTCTAGCGGGAGGAATACGCAGTATTTT	CASSDGTGRISSGRNTQYF
.	TRBV19	TRBJ1-1	TRBD1	TGTGCCAGTAGTTCACAGGGGGCGGGGAACACTGAAGCTTTCTTT	CASSSQGAGNTEAFF
once	TRBV5-6	TRBJ2-5	.	TGTGCCAGCAGCTTGGGGGCGGGATCGGAGACCCAGTACTTC	CASSLGAGSETQYF
.	TRBV6-1	TRBJ1-5	.	TGTGCCAGCAGTGAAGCGGCGGGATATAGCAATCAGCCCCAGCATTTT	CASSEAAGYSNQPQHF
.	TRBV7-9	TRBJ2-1	.	TGTGCCAGCAGCTTAGAGAGGAATGAGCAGTTCTTC	CASSLERNEQFF
.	TRBV27	TRBJ2-7	.	TGTGCCAGCATGCCGCGGGGGCTCACCTACGAGCAGTACTTC	CASMPRGLTYEQYF
.	TRBV11-1	TRBJ2-5	TRBD1	TGTGCCAGCAGCGGTGAGGACAGGGCTCAAGAGACCCAGTACTTC	CASSGEDRAQETQYF
medium-sized	TRBV7-3	TRBJ2-1	.	TGTGCCAGCAGCCCTAGATTAGCGGAAACCGGCAATGAGCAGTTCTTC	CASSPRLAETGNEQFF
.	TRBV2	TRBJ2-1	.	TGTGCCAGCAGGACAGGCATGTTGTTCTTC	CASRTGMLFF
.	TRBV19	TRBJ2-3	.	TGTGCCAGTCGGGGGCGTAGCACAGATACGCAGTATTTT	CASRGRSTDTQYF
.	TRBV27	TRBJ1-1	TRBD1	TGTGCCAGCAGGGGGACAGGGATGAACACTGAAGCTTTCTTT	CASRGTGMNTEAFF
medium-sized	TRBV7-3	TRBJ2-1	TRBD2	TGTGCCAGCAGGCCAAGACTAGCGGAACTCTACAATGAGCAGTTCTTC	CASRPRLAELYNEQFF
.	TRBV19	TRBJ2-7	.	TGTGCCAGTAGTTCAGAGACCTACGAGCAGTACTTC	CASSSETYEQYF
.	TRBV5-4	TRBJ2-7	.	TGTGCCAGCAGCTTCTCCCGCGAGCAGTACTTC	CASSFSREQYF
.	TRBV7-7	TRBJ2-7	.	TGTGCTAGCAGCTTAAGCAGTACCTACGAGCAGTACTTC	CASSLSSTYEQYF
.	TRBV5-5	TRBJ2-7	.	TGTGCCAGCAGTTCTACCGGGTTCCCCGACGAGCAGTACTTC	CASSSTGFPDEQYF
few	TRBV19	TRBJ2-7	.	TGTGCCAGTAGTATTCCGGGAACCTACGAGCAGTACTTC	CASSIPGTYEQYF
.	TRBV7-9	TRBJ2-7	.	TGTGCCAGCAGCTTAGCTAGGGGGACGGACGAGCAGTACTTC	CASSLARGTDEQYF